These T cell receptor beta chains were read from a single sample in a study of cytomegalovirus exposure and HLA in healthy donors. Clones were read by immunoSEQ multiplex PCR, and TCRdb kept only the in-frame ones, dropping some. The sample has 100,000 to 120,000 clones, under 97% seen once. The specimen was PBMCs. The receptors here all came from a woman under 30 in good health and CMV-seronegative. Both conserved end residues are part of each CDR3. Each record gives: V gene, J gene, D gene, CDR3 DNA, CDR3 protein. A D gene is named only where the DNA matches it firmly.

V: TRBV27
J: TRBJ2-7
D: TRBD1
DNA: TGTGCCAGCAGTTTACTCCCGGGACAGGGGACCCACGAGCAGTACTTC
CDR3: CASSLLPGQGTHEQYF

V: TRBV9
J: TRBJ2-3
D: -
DNA: TGTGCCAGCAGCGTAGGGGGCGACCCCACAGATACGCAGTATTTT
CDR3: CASSVGGDPTDTQYF

V: TRBV7-3
J: TRBJ2-1
D: TRBD2
DNA: TGTGCCAGCAGCTTAAAAGGGAGAGGTAGCGGGGGGGCTTTCGATGAGCAGTTCTTC
CDR3: CASSLKGRGSGGAFDEQFF

V: TRBV6-1
J: TRBJ2-5
D: TRBD1
DNA: TGTGCCAGCAGTGCAACAGGGGGTGGGGAGACCCAGTACTTC
CDR3: CASSATGGGETQYF

V: TRBV27
J: TRBJ2-5
D: TRBD2
DNA: TGTGCCAGCAGCCGGACTAGCGGGGGATGGGGGGAGACCCAGTACTTC
CDR3: CASSRTSGGWGETQYF

V: TRBV5-6
J: TRBJ2-2
D: TRBD2
DNA: TGTGCCAGCAGCTTGGCCGGCGGGGGGGCCGTGGAGCTGTTTTTT
CDR3: CASSLAGGGAVELFF

V: TRBV6-5
J: TRBJ2-3
D: TRBD2
DNA: TGTGCCAGCAAGTGGGCGGGGGGCACAGATACGCAGTATTTT
CDR3: CASKWAGGTDTQYF

V: TRBV9
J: TRBJ2-3
D: -
DNA: TGTGCCAGCAGCGTAGGCCCAGGGTCAGATACGCAGTATTTT
CDR3: CASSVGPGSDTQYF

V: TRBV19
J: TRBJ1-2
D: TRBD1
DNA: TGTGCCATCCGGACAGGGGGAAACTATGGCTACACCTTC
CDR3: CAIRTGGNYGYTF

V: TRBV5-8
J: TRBJ2-7
D: TRBD1
DNA: TGTGCCAGCAGCTCCAGCCTAGGCCGACAGGGGGCGAACTACGAGCAGTACTTC
CDR3: CASSSSLGRQGANYEQYF

V: TRBV7-9
J: TRBJ1-4
D: TRBD1
DNA: TGTGCCAGCAGCGAGACAGGGGGGGTGCTCAATGAAAAACTGTTTTTT
CDR3: CASSETGGVLNEKLFF

V: TRBV7-2
J: TRBJ2-7
D: TRBD1
DNA: TGTGCCAGCAGCCTACAACAAGGGACAGGGGACCCCTACGAGCAGTACTTC
CDR3: CASSLQQGTGDPYEQYF